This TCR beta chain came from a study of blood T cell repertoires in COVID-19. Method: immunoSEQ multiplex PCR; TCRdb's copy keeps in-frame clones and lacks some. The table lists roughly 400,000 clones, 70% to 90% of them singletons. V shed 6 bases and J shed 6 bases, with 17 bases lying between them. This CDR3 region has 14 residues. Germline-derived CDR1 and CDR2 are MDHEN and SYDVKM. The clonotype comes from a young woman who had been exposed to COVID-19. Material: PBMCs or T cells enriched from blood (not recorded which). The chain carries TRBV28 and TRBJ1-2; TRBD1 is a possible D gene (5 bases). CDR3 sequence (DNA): TGTGCCAGCAGGTCCCTGGGGCGCGGGGATGGCTACACCTTC. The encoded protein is CASRSLGRGDGYTF.